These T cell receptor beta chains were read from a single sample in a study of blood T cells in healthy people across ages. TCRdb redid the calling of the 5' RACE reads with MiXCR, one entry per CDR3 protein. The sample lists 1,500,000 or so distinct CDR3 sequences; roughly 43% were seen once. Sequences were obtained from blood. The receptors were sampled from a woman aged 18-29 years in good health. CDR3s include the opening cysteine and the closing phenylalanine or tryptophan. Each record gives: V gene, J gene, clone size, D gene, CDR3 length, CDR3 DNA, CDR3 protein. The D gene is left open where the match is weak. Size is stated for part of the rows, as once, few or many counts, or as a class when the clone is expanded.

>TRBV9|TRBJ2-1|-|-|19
TGTGCCAGCAGCGTAGAAATAATGCCTCGACAGGGTGGAGGGAATGAGCAGTTCTTC
CASSVEIMPRQGGGNEQFF
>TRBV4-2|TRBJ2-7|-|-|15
TGTGCCAGCAGCCAACCTGGTGGACCAAACTACGAGCAGTACTTC
CASSQPGGPNYEQYF
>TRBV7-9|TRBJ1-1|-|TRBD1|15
TGTGCCAGCAGCTTTTTCGGGACAGGGGGCACTGAAGCTTTCTTT
CASSFFGTGGTEAFF
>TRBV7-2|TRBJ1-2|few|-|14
TGTGCCAGCAGTGGGTCGACAGGCTACTATGGCTACACCTTC
CASSGSTGYYGYTF
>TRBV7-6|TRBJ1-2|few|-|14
TGTGCCAGCAGCTTTAGCCAGGGTACCTATGGCTACACCTTC
CASSFSQGTYGYTF
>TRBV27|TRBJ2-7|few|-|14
TGTGCCAGCAGTTGGGGGGGCCTTTTCTACGAACAGTACTTC
CASSWGGLFYEQYF
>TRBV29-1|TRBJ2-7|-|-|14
TGCAGCGTTGATGTGTTTGTGAGTACGAATGAGCAGTACTTC
CSVDVFVSTNEQYF
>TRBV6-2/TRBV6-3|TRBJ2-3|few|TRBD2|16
TGTGCCAGCAGTCCATTCAGCGGGAGTGTGCCAGATACGCAGTATTTT
CASSPFSGSVPDTQYF
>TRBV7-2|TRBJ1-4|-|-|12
TGTGCCAGCAGCCCCCGCCGGTCGCAACTGTTTTTT
CASSPRRSQLFF
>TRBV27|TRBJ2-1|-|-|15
TGTGCCAGCAGTCCGCTTCCGGGACGGTACAATGAGAAGTTCTTC
CASSPLPGRYNEKFF
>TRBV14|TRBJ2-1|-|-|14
TGTGCCAGCAGCCAAGTGGTAGCTAACAATGAGCAGTTCTTC
CASSQVVANNEQFF
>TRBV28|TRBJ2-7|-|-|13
TGTGCCAGCAGGTCCCGGGTGTCCTACGAGCAGTACTTC
CASRSRVSYEQYF
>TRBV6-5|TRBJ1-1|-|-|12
TGTGCCAGCATGAGGGGAGACACTGAAGCTTTCTTT
CASMRGDTEAFF
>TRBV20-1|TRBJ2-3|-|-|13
TGCAGTGCCCCGGGACCTTACACAGATACGCAGTATTTT
CSAPGPYTDTQYF
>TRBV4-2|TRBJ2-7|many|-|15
TGTGCCAGCAGCGACTTGTCTGGGACATCCTACGAGCAGTACTTC
CASSDLSGTSYEQYF
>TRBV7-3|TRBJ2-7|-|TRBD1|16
TGTGCCAGCAGCTTAGTAGGGACAGGGGTCTCCTACGAGCAGTACTTC
CASSLVGTGVSYEQYF
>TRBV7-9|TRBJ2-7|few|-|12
TGTGCCAGCAGCCGACTTCGCCGCGAGCAGTACTTC
CASSRLRREQYF
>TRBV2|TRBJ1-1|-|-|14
TGTGCCAGCAGTGAAATTGAGGGCGACACTGAAGCTTTCTTT
CASSEIEGDTEAFF
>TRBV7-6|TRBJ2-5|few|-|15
TGTGCCAGCAGCAGCAGGGGGGGGTACCAAGAGACCCAGTACTTC
CASSSRGGYQETQYF
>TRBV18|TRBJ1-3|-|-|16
TGTGCCAGCTCACCACGTAACAGCCTCTCTGGAAACACCATATATTTT
CASSPRNSLSGNTIYF
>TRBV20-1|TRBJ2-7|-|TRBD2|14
TGCAGTGCTAGAGAGCGGGGGATTTCCTACGAGCAGTACTTC
CSARERGISYEQYF
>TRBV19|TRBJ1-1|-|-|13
TGTGCCACGAGGTCCGCAAGAAACACTGAAGCTTTCTTT
CATRSARNTEAFF
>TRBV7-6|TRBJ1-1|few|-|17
TGTGCCAGCAGCCCTGAACTGACAGCTATTTTGAACACTGAAGCTTTCTTT
CASSPELTAILNTEAFF
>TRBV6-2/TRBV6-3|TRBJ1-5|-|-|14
TGTGCCAGCAGTTACCTGCCGGGGAATCAGCCCCAGCATTTT
CASSYLPGNQPQHF
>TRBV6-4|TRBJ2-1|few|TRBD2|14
TGTGCCAGCTCCCTAACTAGCGACCACAATGAGCAGTTCTTC
CASSLTSDHNEQFF
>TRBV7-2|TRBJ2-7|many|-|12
TGTGCCAGCAGCATCGAGGGATACGAGCAGTACTTC
CASSIEGYEQYF
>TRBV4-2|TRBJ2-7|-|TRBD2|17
TGTGCCAGCAGCCAAGATCCCACTAGCGGGAGGGGGAATGAGCAGTACTTC
CASSQDPTSGRGNEQYF
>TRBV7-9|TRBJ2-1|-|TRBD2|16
TGTGCCAGCTGTGTAGCGTTAGCGGGAGGGCCTACTGAGCAGTTCTTC
CASCVALAGGPTEQFF
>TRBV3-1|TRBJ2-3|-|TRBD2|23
TGTGCCAGCAGCCAAGCTTTTAACCCCCCGGGACTAGCGGGAGGACCTAGCACAGATACGCAGTATTTT
CASSQAFNPPGLAGGPSTDTQYF
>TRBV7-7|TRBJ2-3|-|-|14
TGTGCCGCGACCCGGCTCGGGGGTTCGGATACGCAGTATTTT
CAATRLGGSDTQYF
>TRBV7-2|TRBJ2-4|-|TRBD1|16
TGTGCCAGCAGCCCACGACAGGGGTTAATTGGTAATGAGCAGTACTTC
CASSPRQGLIGNEQYF
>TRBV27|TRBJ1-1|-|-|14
TGTGCCAGCAGTTTATCTGTTGGTTTCACTGAAGCTTTCTTT
CASSLSVGFTEAFF
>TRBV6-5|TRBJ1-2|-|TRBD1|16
TGTGCCAGCACCTATCGATGGACAGGGGCTATCTATGGCTACACCTTC
CASTYRWTGAIYGYTF
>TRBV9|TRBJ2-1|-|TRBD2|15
TGTGCCAGCAGCTTAAGAGCGGGAGAGGACAATGAGCAGTTCTTC
CASSLRAGEDNEQFF
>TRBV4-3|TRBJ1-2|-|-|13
TGCGCCAGCAGCCAGACGCCCCTCCATGGCTACACCTTC
CASSQTPLHGYTF
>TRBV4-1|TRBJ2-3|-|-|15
TGCGCCAGCAGCGACGGGGAGTTTAACACAGATACGCAGTATTTT
CASSDGEFNTDTQYF
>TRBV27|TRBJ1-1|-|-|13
TGTGCCACCTACGACAGCATGAACACTGAAGCTTTCTTT
CATYDSMNTEAFF
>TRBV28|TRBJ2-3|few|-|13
TGTGCCAGCAGCCTACCTATAGGGGATACGCAGTATTTT
CASSLPIGDTQYF
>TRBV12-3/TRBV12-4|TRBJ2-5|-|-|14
TGTGCCAGCAGTGGGTTTAGGCATTTGGGAAGGCAGTACTTC
CASSGFRHLGRQYF
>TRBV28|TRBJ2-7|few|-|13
TGTGCCAGCAGCCCTGACAACACCTACGAGCAGTACTTC
CASSPDNTYEQYF
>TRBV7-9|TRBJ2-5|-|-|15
TGTGCCAGCAGCTCGTCCCCGGAGGAGCAAGAGACCCAGTACTTC
CASSSSPEEQETQYF